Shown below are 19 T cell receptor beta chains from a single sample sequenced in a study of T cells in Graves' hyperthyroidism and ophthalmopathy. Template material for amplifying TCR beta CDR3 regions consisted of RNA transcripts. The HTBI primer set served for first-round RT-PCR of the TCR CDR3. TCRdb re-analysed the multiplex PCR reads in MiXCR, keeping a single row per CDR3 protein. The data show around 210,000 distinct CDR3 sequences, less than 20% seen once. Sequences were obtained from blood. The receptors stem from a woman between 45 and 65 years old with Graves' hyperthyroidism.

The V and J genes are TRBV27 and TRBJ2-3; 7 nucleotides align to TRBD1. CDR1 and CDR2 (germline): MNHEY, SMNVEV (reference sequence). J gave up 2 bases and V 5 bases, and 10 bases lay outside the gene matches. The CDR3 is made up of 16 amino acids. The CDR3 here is CASSLQGRAITDTQYF. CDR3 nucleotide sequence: TGTGCCAGCAGTCTACAGGGGCGAGCAATCACAGATACGCAGTATTTT.

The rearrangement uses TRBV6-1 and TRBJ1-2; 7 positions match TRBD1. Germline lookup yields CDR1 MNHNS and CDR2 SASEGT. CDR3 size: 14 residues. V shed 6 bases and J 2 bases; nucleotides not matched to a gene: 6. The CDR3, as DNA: TGTGCCAGCAGAGCCCCGGGACAGAACTATGGCTACACCTTC. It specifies CASRAPGQNYGYTF.

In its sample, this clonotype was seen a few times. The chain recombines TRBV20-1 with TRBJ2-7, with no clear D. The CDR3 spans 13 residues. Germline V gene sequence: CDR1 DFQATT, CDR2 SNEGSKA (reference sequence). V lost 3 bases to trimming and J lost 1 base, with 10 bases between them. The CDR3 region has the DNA TGCAGTGCTAGTGTGGCGGATTCCTACGAGCAGTACTTC. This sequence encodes CSASVADSYEQYF.

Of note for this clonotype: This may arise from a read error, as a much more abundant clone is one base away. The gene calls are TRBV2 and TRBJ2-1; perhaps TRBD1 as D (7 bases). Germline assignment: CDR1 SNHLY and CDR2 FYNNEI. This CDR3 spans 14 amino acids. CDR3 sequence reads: CASKAGGSYNERFF. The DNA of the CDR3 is TGTGCCAGCAAGGCAGGGGGGTCCTACAATGAGCGGTTCTTC. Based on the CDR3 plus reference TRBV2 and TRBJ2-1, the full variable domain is EPEVTQTPSHQVTQMGQEVILRCVPISNHLYFYWYRQILGQKVEFLVSFYNNEISEKSEIFDDQFSVERPDGSNFTLKIRSTKLEDSAMYFCASKAGGSYNERFFGPGTRLTVL.

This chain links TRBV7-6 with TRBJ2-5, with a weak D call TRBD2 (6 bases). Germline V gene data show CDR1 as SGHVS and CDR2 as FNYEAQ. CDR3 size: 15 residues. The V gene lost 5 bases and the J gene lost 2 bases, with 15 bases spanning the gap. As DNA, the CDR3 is TGTGCCAGCAGCCCGGCCGGGACTCGTCAAGAGACCCAGTACTTC. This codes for CASSPAGTRQETQYF.

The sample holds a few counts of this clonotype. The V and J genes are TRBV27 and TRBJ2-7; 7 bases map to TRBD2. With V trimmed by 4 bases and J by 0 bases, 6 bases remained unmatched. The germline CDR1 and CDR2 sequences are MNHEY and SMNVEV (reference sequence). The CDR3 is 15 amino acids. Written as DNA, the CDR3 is TGTGCCAGCAGTTGGGAGGGGTCGAGCTCCTACGAGCAGTACTTC. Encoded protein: CASSWEGSSSYEQYF.

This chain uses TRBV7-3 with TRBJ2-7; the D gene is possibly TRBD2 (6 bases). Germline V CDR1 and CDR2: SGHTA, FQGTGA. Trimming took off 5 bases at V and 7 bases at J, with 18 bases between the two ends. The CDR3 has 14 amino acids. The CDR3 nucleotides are TGTGCCAGCAGCAATTCGGGTTGGGGGGATGAGCAGTACTTC. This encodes CASSNSGWGDEQYF.

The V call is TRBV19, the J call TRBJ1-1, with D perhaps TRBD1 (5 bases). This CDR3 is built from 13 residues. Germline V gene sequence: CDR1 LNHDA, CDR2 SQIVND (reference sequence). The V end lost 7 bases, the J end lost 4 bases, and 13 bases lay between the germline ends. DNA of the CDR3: TGTGCCAGTAAAAGGGGAGTGGGCACTGAAGCTTTCTTT. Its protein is CASKRGVGTEAFF.

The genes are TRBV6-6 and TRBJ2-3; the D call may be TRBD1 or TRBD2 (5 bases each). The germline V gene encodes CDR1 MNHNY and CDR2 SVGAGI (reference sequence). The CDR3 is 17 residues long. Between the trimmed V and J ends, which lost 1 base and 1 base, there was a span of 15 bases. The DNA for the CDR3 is TGTGCCAGCAGTTACTTCTCCTCGGGACGACGCACAGATACGCAGTATTTT. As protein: CASSYFSSGRRTDTQYF.

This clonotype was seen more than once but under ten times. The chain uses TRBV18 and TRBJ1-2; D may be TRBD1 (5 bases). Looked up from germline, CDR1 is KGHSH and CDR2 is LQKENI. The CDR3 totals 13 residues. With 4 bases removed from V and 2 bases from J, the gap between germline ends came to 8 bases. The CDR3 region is CASSQTENYGYTF. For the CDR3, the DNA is TGTGCCAGCTCACAGACAGAAAACTATGGCTACACCTTC.

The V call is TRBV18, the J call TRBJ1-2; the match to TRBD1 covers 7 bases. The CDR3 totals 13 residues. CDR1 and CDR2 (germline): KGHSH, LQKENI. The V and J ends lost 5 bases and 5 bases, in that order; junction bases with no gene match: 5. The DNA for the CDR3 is TGTGCCAGCTCAACGGGACAGATATATGGCTACACCTTC. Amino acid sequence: CASSTGQIYGYTF.

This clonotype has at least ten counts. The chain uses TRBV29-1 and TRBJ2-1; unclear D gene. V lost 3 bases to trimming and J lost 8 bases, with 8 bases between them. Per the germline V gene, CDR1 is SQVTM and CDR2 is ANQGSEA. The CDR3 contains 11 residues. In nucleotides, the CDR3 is TGCAGCGTTGAGGAGCTAGATGAGCAGTTCTTC. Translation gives CSVEELDEQFF.

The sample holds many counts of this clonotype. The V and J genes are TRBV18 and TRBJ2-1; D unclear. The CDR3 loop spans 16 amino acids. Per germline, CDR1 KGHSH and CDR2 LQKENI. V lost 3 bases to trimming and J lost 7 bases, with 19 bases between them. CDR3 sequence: CASSPYRTNNVNEQFF. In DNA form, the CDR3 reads TGTGCCAGCTCACCTTACAGAACAAATAATGTGAATGAGCAGTTCTTC.

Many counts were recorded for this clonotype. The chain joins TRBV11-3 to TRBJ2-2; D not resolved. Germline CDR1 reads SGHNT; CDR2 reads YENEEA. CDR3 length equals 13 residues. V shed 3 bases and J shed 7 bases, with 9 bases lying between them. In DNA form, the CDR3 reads TGTGCCAGCAGCTTCAACAGAGACGGGGAGCTGTTTTTT. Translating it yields CASSFNRDGELFF.

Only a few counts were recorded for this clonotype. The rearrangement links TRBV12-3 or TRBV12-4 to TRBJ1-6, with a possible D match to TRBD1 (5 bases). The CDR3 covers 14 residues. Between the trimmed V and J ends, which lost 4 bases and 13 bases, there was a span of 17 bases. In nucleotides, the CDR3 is TGTGCCAGCAGTTCCCGGGACCAGAACTCCCCCCTCCACTTT. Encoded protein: CASSSRDQNSPLHF.

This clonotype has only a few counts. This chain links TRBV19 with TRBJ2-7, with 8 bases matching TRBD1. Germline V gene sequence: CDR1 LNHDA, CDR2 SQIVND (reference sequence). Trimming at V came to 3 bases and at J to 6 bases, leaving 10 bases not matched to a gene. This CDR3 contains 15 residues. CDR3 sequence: CASSIQGAMTAEQYF. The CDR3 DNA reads TGTGCCAGTAGTATTCAGGGGGCGATGACCGCCGAGCAGTACTTC.

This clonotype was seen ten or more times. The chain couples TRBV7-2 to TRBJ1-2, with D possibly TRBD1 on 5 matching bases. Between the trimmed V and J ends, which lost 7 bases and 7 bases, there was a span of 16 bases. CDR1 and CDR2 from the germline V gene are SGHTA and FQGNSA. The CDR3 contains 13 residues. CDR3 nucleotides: TGTGCCAGCACCCGCCGGGGCGGGGGTGGCTACACCTTC. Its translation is CASTRRGGGGYTF.

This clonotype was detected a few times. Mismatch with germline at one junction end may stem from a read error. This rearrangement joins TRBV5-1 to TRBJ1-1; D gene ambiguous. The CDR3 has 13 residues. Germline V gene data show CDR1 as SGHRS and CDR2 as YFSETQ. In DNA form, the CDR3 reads TGCGCCAGCAGCTTGAGCGTGCACACTGAATCTTTCTTT. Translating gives CASSLSVHTESFF.

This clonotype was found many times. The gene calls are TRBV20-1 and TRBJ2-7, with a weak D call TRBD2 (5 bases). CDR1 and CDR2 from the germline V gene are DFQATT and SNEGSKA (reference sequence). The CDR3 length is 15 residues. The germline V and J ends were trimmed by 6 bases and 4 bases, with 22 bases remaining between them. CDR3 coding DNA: TGCAGTGCGGAAAGTAGCGTACTCTTATCTTACGAGCAGTACTTC. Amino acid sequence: CSAESSVLLSYEQYF.